One and the same sample provided the 23 T cell receptor beta chains below, sequenced in a study of blood T cells in healthy people across ages. Combining a sample-barcoded 5' primer with a J-beta primer mix, a second PCR ran for roughly 7 to 11 cycles. TCRdb reprocessed the 5' RACE reads via MiXCR and lists one record per CDR3 protein. The sample lists more than 650,000 distinct CDR3 sequences; 22% were seen once. The sample consisted of blood. The receptors derive from a man in his sixties or seventies in good health.

The rearrangement links TRBV28 to TRBJ2-1; weak D call: TRBD1 (6 bases). The germline gives CDR1 MDHEN, CDR2 SYDVKM. V lost 4 bases and J 6 bases, leaving 19 bases between the germline ends. The CDR3 is made up of 16 amino acids. The CDR3 DNA sequence: TGTGCCAGCAGTTCCCCCCACACAGGCAGGGGCAATGAGCAGTTCTTC. Translating it yields CASSSPHTGRGNEQFF.

This rearrangement joins TRBV4-1 to TRBJ2-1, with a weak D call TRBD2 (6 bases). The J call may be faulty, since TRBJ2-7 better matches the DNA end. The CDR3 has 16 amino acids. Germline CDR1 reads MGHRA; CDR2 reads YSYEKL. The CDR3 sequence is CASSQIPGDDLYEQYF. The CDR3 DNA sequence: TGCGCCAGCAGCCAAATCCCGGGAGACGACCTCTACGAGCAGTACTTC.

This clonotype was seen more than once but under ten times. V gene TRBV5-1 combines with J gene TRBJ1-1; 10 nucleotides line up with TRBD1. V was clipped by 4 bases and J by 5 bases; unmatched bases: 8. This CDR3 has 15 residues. CDR1 is SGHRS and CDR2 is YFSETQ in the germline V gene. DNA of the CDR3: TGCGCCAGCAGCGGAGGGACAGGGGCCGAGACTGAAGCTTTCTTT. Encoded protein: CASSGGTGAETEAFF.

V and J are TRBV6-6 and TRBJ1-2, with 9 positions matching TRBD1. V lost 7 bases and J lost 6; bases outside the gene matches: 12. Germline V gives CDR1 MNHNY, CDR2 SVGAGI (reference sequence). CDR3 length: 15 residues. The CDR3 region is CASNQGQGWVDGYTF. CDR3 nucleotides: TGTGCCAGCAACCAGGGACAGGGCTGGGTGGATGGCTACACCTTC.

V usage is TRBV29-1 and J usage is TRBJ2-3; TRBD2 is a possible D gene (7 bases). Per germline, CDR1 SQVTM and CDR2 ANQGSEA. This CDR3 spans 14 amino acids. The V end lost 6 bases, the J end lost 3 bases, and 16 bases lay between the germline ends. CDR3 sequence reads: CSVGGLLGTDTQYF. Written as DNA, the CDR3 is TGCAGCGTGGGGGGGCTACTAGGTACAGATACGCAGTATTTT.

In its sample, this clonotype was seen a few times. The chain carries TRBV6-1 and TRBJ2-3; D is ambiguous. Germline CDR1 reads MNHNS; CDR2 reads SASEGT. The CDR3 runs to 18 residues. V gave up 6 bases and J gave up 1 base, with 23 bases separating them. CDR3 nucleotide sequence: TGTGCCAGCAGCGAGCCCAGTTTGGCTCTTACCGGCACAGATACGCAGTATTTT. Translation gives CASSEPSLALTGTDTQYF.

The genes are TRBV20-1 and TRBJ2-1, with TRBD2 matching 12 bases. The CDR3 covers 15 residues. Germline V gene data show CDR1 as DFQATT and CDR2 as SNEGSKA (reference sequence). The trim removed 2 bases at V and 8 bases at J, leaving 7 bases unmatched. The CDR3 coding sequence is TGCAGTGCTAGACGGCCTAGCGGGAGGGACGATGAGCAGTTCTTC. Protein sequence: CSARRPSGRDDEQFF.

In this sample, this clonotype turned up a few times. The chain employs TRBV29-1 and TRBJ2-1; D call uncertain. The CDR3 has 11 residues. V lost 1 base to trimming and J lost 7 bases, with 5 bases between them. Germline V CDR1 and CDR2: SQVTM, ANQGSEA. The CDR3 sequence is CSVEGVNEQFF. The CDR3, as DNA: TGCAGCGTTGAAGGCGTGAATGAGCAGTTCTTC.

This clonotype turned up a few times. The chain employs TRBV7-2 and TRBJ1-2; the D gene is possibly TRBD1 (6 bases). The CDR3 is 17 amino acids. V was cut by 0 bases and J by 6 bases, with 20 bases left in between. CDR1 is SGHTA, CDR2 FQGNSA, per germline. CDR3 sequence reads: CASSLAWGTGRENGYTF. CDR3 DNA sequence: TGTGCCAGCAGCTTAGCATGGGGAACAGGGAGGGAGAATGGCTACACCTTC.

This clonotype was counted only a few times. J is TRBJ2-3 and V is TRBV7-2; perhaps TRBD2 as D (5 bases). This CDR3 contains 14 residues. Germline-derived CDR1 and CDR2 are SGHTA and FQGNSA. With 3 bases removed from V and 2 bases from J, the gap between germline ends came to 9 bases. The CDR3 loop reads CASSLTRATDTQYF. In DNA form, the CDR3 reads TGTGCCAGCAGCTTGACGCGGGCCACAGATACGCAGTATTTT.

A few counts support this clonotype. The V gene is TRBV7-9, the J gene TRBJ1-4; no reliable D call. This CDR3 is built from 16 residues. Germline V gene sequence: CDR1 SEHNR, CDR2 FQNEAQ (reference sequence). V lost 5 bases to trimming and J lost 0 bases, with 13 bases between them. Here the CDR3 DNA reads TGTGCCAGCAGCGGCCGCGGAACCGCAACTAATGAAAAACTGTTTTTT. Translating gives CASSGRGTATNEKLFF. Looking up the rest from reference TRBV7-9 and TRBJ1-4 gives the full variable domain: DTGVSQNPRHKITKRGQNVTFRCDPISEHNRLYWYRQTLGQGPEFLTYFQNEAQLEKSRLLSDRFSAERPKGSFSTLEIQRTEQGDSAMYLCASSGRGTATNEKLFFGSGTQLSVL.

This clonotype has just a few counts. The chain carries TRBV6-1 and TRBJ2-3; D is unclear. Trimming removed 6 bases from V and 1 base from J, with 14 bases in between. The CDR3 spans 15 residues. CDR1 and CDR2 from the germline V gene are MNHNS and SASEGT. Here the CDR3 DNA reads TGTGCCAGCAGCGAACGATTCGACCGCACAGATACGCAGTATTTT. Amino acid sequence: CASSERFDRTDTQYF.

V is TRBV12-3 or TRBV12-4 and J is TRBJ2-1; TRBD2 aligns across 10 bases. The CDR3 length is 16 residues. J lost 5 bases, V lost 6 bases, and 10 bases had no gene match. CDR3: CASSFPISGGNNEQFF. For the CDR3, the DNA is TGTGCCAGCAGCTTTCCTATTAGCGGGGGGAACAATGAGCAGTTCTTC.

Only a few counts were recorded for this clonotype. V is TRBV5-1 and J is TRBJ1-2; tentative D call: TRBD1 (5 bases). Deletions cut 0 bases from V and 6 bases from J, with 15 bases between. In germline, CDR1 is SGHRS, CDR2 YFSETQ. The CDR3 has 15 amino acids. The CDR3 DNA reads TGCGCCAGCAGCTTGGAGGGCAGGGCACCGGATGGCTACACCTTC. It is translated as CASSLEGRAPDGYTF.

The chain is built from TRBV4-3 and TRBJ2-3, with a possible D match to TRBD1 (7 bases). Trimming left V 2 bases short and J 6 bases short, with 18 bases between. The CDR3 covers 16 residues. Germline V gene sequence: CDR1 LGHNA, CDR2 YSLEER. The CDR3 spells CASSQPRQGGLDTQYF. The CDR3 coding sequence is TGCGCCAGCAGCCAACCTAGACAGGGAGGATTGGATACGCAGTATTTT.

This clonotype was seen only a few times. CDR3 coding DNA: TGTGCCACCCGGCGAGGGCAGGGTTCCGGGGAGCTGTTTTTT. Residues: CATRRGQGSGELFF. V and J are TRBV25-1 and TRBJ2-2; D tentatively fits TRBD1 or TRBD2 (5 bases each). V gave up 10 bases and J gave up 6 bases, with 18 bases separating them. Looked up from germline, CDR1 is MGHDK and CDR2 is SYGVNS. The CDR3 sequence is 14 residues long. Variable domain in full (rest from reference TRBV25-1 and TRBJ2-2): EADIYQTPRYLVIGTGKKITLECSQTMGHDKMYWYQQDPGMELHLIHYSYGVNSTEKGDLSSESTVSRIRTEHFPLTLESARPSHTSQYLCATRRGQGSGELFFGEGSRLTVL.

This clonotype came up many times. The J gene is TRBJ1-4, the V gene TRBV12-3 or TRBV12-4; 7 nucleotides agree with TRBD1. This CDR3 contains 15 residues. With V trimmed by 5 bases and J by 3 bases, 6 bases remained unmatched. The CDR3 is CASSPGDSPNEKLFF. DNA of the CDR3: TGTGCCAGCAGTCCCGGGGACAGCCCTAATGAAAAACTGTTTTTT.

The rearrangement uses TRBV12-3 or TRBV12-4 and TRBJ2-5, with 10 bases matching TRBD1. The J call may be faulty, since TRBJ2-1 better matches the DNA end. CDR3 size: 20 residues. The CDR3 region has the DNA TGTGCCAGCAGTTTGTTGGGACAGGGGTCAGTTGGGTACCAACTCAATGAGCAGTTCTTC. It yields the protein CASSLLGQGSVGYQLNEQFF.

The rearrangement links TRBV3-1 to TRBJ2-5; TRBD2 matches at 16 bases. CDR3 length equals 15 residues. After removal of 3 bases from V and 5 bases from J, the junction contained 0 bases not matched to a gene. Germline CDR1 LGHDT, CDR2 YNNKEL (reference sequence). The CDR3 here is CASSQGLAGGETQYF. DNA of the CDR3: TGTGCCAGCAGCCAGGGACTAGCGGGGGGGGAGACCCAGTACTTC.

This clonotype was detected ten times or more. The chain is built from TRBV20-1 and TRBJ2-3; TRBD2 is a possible D gene (6 bases). Germline V gives CDR1 DFQATT, CDR2 SNEGSKA (reference sequence). The length of the CDR3 is 16 residues. Trimming left V 0 bases short and J 1 base short, with 14 bases between. The CDR3 reads CSARDRDSFGTDTQYF. The CDR3 nucleotides are TGCAGTGCTAGAGACAGGGACTCCTTCGGCACAGATACGCAGTATTTT.

This chain joins TRBV18 and TRBJ1-2; 7 bases line up with TRBD1. There are 13 residues in the CDR3. The junction had 10 bases not matched to a gene; V was cut back by 5 bases and J by 10 bases. CDR1 and CDR2 from the germline V gene are KGHSH and LQKENI. CDR3 sequence (DNA): TGTGCCAGCTCAGAGGGGGCCCGGGTAGTCTACACCTTC. Residues: CASSEGARVVYTF.

The V call is TRBV18, the J call TRBJ2-7; TRBD2 aligns across 10 bases. Looked up from germline, CDR1 is KGHSH and CDR2 is LQKENI. V was clipped by 2 bases and J by 7 bases; unmatched bases: 8. The CDR3 covers 15 residues. The CDR3 DNA reads as TGTGCCAGCTCACCAGGGACTAGCGCGACTATTGAGCAGTACGTC. Protein: CASSPGTSATIEQYV.

This clonotype was recorded a few times. V is TRBV11-2 and J is TRBJ1-4; D is perhaps TRBD1 (5 bases). This CDR3 has 14 residues. CDR1 and CDR2 (germline): SGHAT, FQNNGV. The V and J ends lost 1 base and 8 bases respectively, with 11 bases between them. The CDR3 loop reads CASSLAGFGEKLFF. The CDR3, as DNA: TGTGCCAGCAGCTTAGCAGGGTTTGGCGAAAAACTGTTTTTT.